This T cell receptor beta chain was profiled in a study of blood T cell repertoires in COVID-19. Turning to the study itself: Material from acute and convalescent COVID-19 was sourced from the United States, Italy and Spain. PBMCs, B-cell-depleted T cells, or T cells provided the cDNA or gDNA that made up the material.

The CDR3 is made up of 16 amino acids. Germline lookup yields CDR1 SQVTM and CDR2 ANQGSEA. V was pared by 1 base and J by 0 bases, with 12 bases between. As handled by the study authors: Amplified reference gene primers provided the basis for estimating nucleated cell counts. Measured with immunoSEQ multiplex PCR; TCRdb has only the in-frame clones, and not every one. The V and J calls and the clone size are those of that table, but D and trimming were determined from the DNA. The sample carries about 190,000 clones, roughly 80% recorded once. The chain employs TRBV29-1 and TRBJ2-2; TRBD2 might be the D (5 bases). The clonotype was recovered from a woman aged 50 to 65 with acute or convalescent COVID-19. The specimen was peripheral blood. The CDR3 bases are TGCAGCGTTGAAGTAGGTGGCGGGCCGAACACCGGGGAGCTGTTTTTT. It codes for CSVEVGGGPNTGELFF.